Following are 9 T cell receptor beta chains from one sample sequenced in a study of PD-L1 blockade in urothelial cancer. Some clones are missing from TCRdb's copy, which holds only in-frame ones; the method was immunoSEQ multiplex PCR. Among about 100,000 clones listed, around 90% were seen once. Sequences were derived from PBMCs, sampled around atezolizumab (anti-PD-L1) treatment. The receptors come from a woman of 80 years or more with urothelial cancer.

The rearrangement links TRBV4-2 to TRBJ2-2, with TRBD1 matching over 8 bases. The CDR3 is made up of 19 amino acids. Germline CDR1 is LGHNA and CDR2 is YNFKEQ. Trimming took 3 bases from V and 0 from J; bases not matched to a gene: 12. The CDR3 reads CASSQRTGHSGSNTGELFF. CDR3 nucleotide sequence: TGTGCCAGCAGCCAGAGGACAGGGCACAGTGGGTCGAACACCGGGGAGCTGTTTTTT.

This chain links TRBV9 with TRBJ2-1; maybe TRBD2 (5 bases). Trimming left V 0 bases short and J 0 bases short, with 10 bases between. Germline-derived CDR1 and CDR2 are SGDLS and YYNGEE. The CDR3 contains 16 residues. The CDR3 DNA reads as TGTGCCAGCAGCGTAGCTACTAGGAGCTCCTACAATGAGCAGTTCTTC. Translating it yields CASSVATRSSYNEQFF. Complete variable domain (other parts from reference TRBV9 and TRBJ2-1): DSGVTQTPKHLITATGQRVTLRCSPRSGDLSVYWYQQSLDQGLQFLIQYYNGEERAKGNILERFSAQQFPDLHSELNLSSLELGDSALYFCASSVATRSSYNEQFFGPGTRLTVL.

The chain has TRBV19 and TRBJ2-3; TRBD2 agrees at 8 bases. Trimming took 2 bases from V and 0 from J; bases not matched to a gene: 1. CDR1 and CDR2 from the germline V gene are LNHDA and SQIVND (reference sequence). This CDR3 region has 15 residues. This CDR3 reads CASSISSGSTDTQYF. The CDR3 DNA is TGTGCCAGTAGTATATCTAGCGGGAGCACAGATACGCAGTATTTT.

The chain uses TRBV4-2 and TRBJ2-1; 7 nucleotides line up with TRBD2. This CDR3 comprises 17 residues. V lost 0 bases and J lost 3; bases outside the gene matches: 8. Germline V gene lookup returns CDR1 LGHNA and CDR2 YNFKEQ. CDR3 region: CASSQDLSAGVYNEQFF. In nucleotides, the CDR3 is TGTGCCAGCAGCCAAGATCTTTCCGCGGGAGTCTACAATGAGCAGTTCTTC.

This chain uses TRBV9 with TRBJ2-1, with D unclear. Trimming stripped 1 base from V and 0 bases from J, with 11 bases between. CDR3 length: 16 amino acids. Germline assignment: CDR1 SGDLS and CDR2 YYNGEE. The CDR3 nucleotides are TGTGCCAGCAGCGTATTACCGAGGAGCTCCTACAATGAGCAGTTCTTC. Translation gives CASSVLPRSSYNEQFF.

This chain links TRBV9 with TRBJ1-3; 10 bases fit TRBD1. From germline, CDR1 is SGDLS and CDR2 YYNGEE. CDR3 size: 17 residues. With 1 base clipped from V and 1 base from J, the junction kept 5 bases outside the gene matches. The CDR3 spells CASSVSGQGFSGNTIYF. The CDR3 DNA reads as TGTGCCAGCAGCGTATCGGGACAGGGGTTTTCTGGAAACACCATATATTTT.

The chain employs TRBV29-1 and TRBJ1-1; D is unresolved. Germline CDR1 reads SQVTM; CDR2 reads ANQGSEA. The CDR3 runs to 12 residues. Deletions cut 7 bases from V and 1 base from J, with 10 bases between. The CDR3 here is CSAGERNTEAFF. For the CDR3, the DNA is TGCAGCGCCGGGGAGAGGAACACTGAAGCTTTCTTT.

The CDR3 spells CASSKSKTGGQPQHF. CDR3 coding DNA: TGTGCCAGCAGCAAGAGTAAGACAGGGGGCCAGCCCCAGCATTTT. This chain connects TRBV21-1 to TRBJ1-5; TRBD1, the table's D call, was not compared with the DNA. TRBV21-1 is marked as a pseudogene. CDR3 size: 15 residues.

The gene calls are TRBV27 and TRBJ2-1; D gene unclear. There are 15 residues in the CDR3. Between the trimmed V and J ends, which lost 6 bases and 2 bases, there was a span of 14 bases. Germline V gene sequence: CDR1 MNHEY, CDR2 SMNVEV (reference sequence). The CDR3 reads CASSPLTRPYNEQFF. Written as DNA, the CDR3 is TGTGCCAGCAGCCCCTTGACCAGGCCCTACAATGAGCAGTTCTTC.